These 31 T cell receptor beta chains share one sample of origin, sequenced in a study of OX40 agonist ivuxolimab in advanced cancers. Library prep was done by the immunoSEQ multiplex PCR assay. This is the immuneACCESS table as TCRdb keeps it, with only in-frame sequences that have V and J called. A part of the clones is gone; compared with another copy, unresolved V genes explain less than half, and the rest is unexplained. The sample data list tens of thousands of clones, and 81% of these were observed just once. Roughly 1% of the sample rests with the top ten. The material was CD4+ or CD8+ T cells sorted from blood, obtained in a trial of the OX40 agonist ivuxolimab. These TCRs come from an adult with an advanced solid tumor such as melanoma, head and neck, liver or kidney cancer.

V is TRBV5-1 and J is TRBJ1-3; D not certain. The CDR3 has 14 residues. Germline V CDR1 and CDR2: SGHRS, YFSETQ. V lost 0 bases and J 4 bases, leaving 8 bases between the germline ends. In DNA, the CDR3 is TGCGCCAGCAGCTTGGCCGGGCGGGGAAACACCATATATTTT. Residues: CASSLAGRGNTIYF. Full variable domain (rest looked up from reference TRBV5-1 and TRBJ1-3): KAGVTQTPRYLIKTRGQQVTLSCSPISGHRSVSWYQQTPGQGLQFLFEYFSETQRNKGNFPGRFSGRQFSNSRSEMNVSTLELGDSALYLCASSLAGRGNTIYFGEGSWLTVV.

The chain uses TRBV5-1 and TRBJ1-2; TRBD1 matches at 10 bases. V shed 4 bases, J shed 8 bases, and the junction held 8 bases outside the gene matches. The CDR3 has 14 residues. Germline V CDR1 and CDR2: SGHRS, YFSETQ. The CDR3 is CASSLRQGARGYTF. CDR3 bases: TGCGCCAGCAGCCTACGACAGGGGGCGAGAGGCTACACCTTC.

The chain uses TRBV5-1 and TRBJ2-1, with 9 bases identical to TRBD2. Trimming cost V 9 bases and J 9 bases; bases outside gene matches: 10. Germline CDR1 and CDR2: SGHRS and YFSETQ. The CDR3 is 13 amino acids. The chain's CDR3 is CATRGGGAFEQFF. Written as DNA, the CDR3 is TGCGCCACCCGTGGCGGGGGGGCCTTTGAGCAGTTCTTC.

The chain has TRBV25-1 and TRBJ1-1; D is perhaps TRBD1 (6 bases). The CDR3 extends over 14 amino acids. From germline, CDR1 is MGHDK and CDR2 SYGVNS. V was clipped by 4 bases and J by 1 base, with 10 bases between them. As DNA, the CDR3 is TGTGCCAGCAGTGCCCCGGGACAGAACACTGAAGCTTTCTTT. Protein: CASSAPGQNTEAFF. The full variable domain, with the rest looked up from reference TRBV25-1 and TRBJ1-1, is EADIYQTPRYLVIGTGKKITLECSQTMGHDKMYWYQQDPGMELHLIHYSYGVNSTEKGDLSSESTVSRIRTEHFPLTLESARPSHTSQYLCASSAPGQNTEAFFGQGTRLTVV.

This clone has just one count. The rearrangement links TRBV9 to TRBJ1-1, with D tentatively TRBD1 (5 bases). Germline V gene data show CDR1 as SGDLS and CDR2 as YYNGEE. The germline V and J ends were trimmed by 4 bases and 1 base, with 11 bases remaining between them. This CDR3 has 14 residues. The CDR3 DNA is TGTGCCAGCAGCCCCCAGCAGGGGAACACTGAAGCTTTCTTT. Its protein is CASSPQQGNTEAFF.

The chain recombines TRBV6-5 with TRBJ1-5; a weak D match, TRBD1 (5 bases). The V end was cut by 6 bases, the J end by 2 bases, with 5 bases between. CDR1 MNHEY and CDR2 SVGAGI come from the germline V gene. CDR3 length: 12 residues. Written as DNA, the CDR3 is TGTGCCAGCAGACAGGGCAATCAGCCCCAGCATTTT. Translating it yields CASRQGNQPQHF.

The rearrangement links TRBV4-1 to TRBJ1-1, with TRBD1 as a possible D gene (6 bases). Per the germline V gene, CDR1 is MGHRA and CDR2 is YSYEKL. The V and J ends lost 4 bases and 6 bases respectively, with 15 bases between them. This CDR3 is built from 14 residues. The CDR3 DNA sequence: TGCGCCAGCAGCCTCCAACAGGGAGGGTCTGAAGCTTTCTTT. Amino acid sequence: CASSLQQGGSEAFF.

The chain joins TRBV5-4 to TRBJ2-3; D is possibly TRBD2 (7 bases). Germline CDR1 is SGHNT and CDR2 is YYREEE (reference sequence). V was clipped by 4 bases and J by 5 bases, with 20 bases between them. This CDR3 spans 16 amino acids. The CDR3 DNA follows: TGTGCCAGCAGCCTGGTTGGACTAGGAGGGGGAGATACGCAGTATTTT. Residues: CASSLVGLGGGDTQYF. The whole variable domain, remainder taken from reference TRBV5-4 and TRBJ2-3, is ETGVTQSPTHLIKTRGQQVTLRCSSQSGHNTVSWYQQALGQGPQFIFQYYREEENGRGNFPPRFSGLQFPNYSSELNVNALELDDSALYLCASSLVGLGGGDTQYFGPGTRLTVL.

The chain couples TRBV30 to TRBJ1-1, with D perhaps matching TRBD1 (5 bases). The ends were cut back, 7 bases at V and 1 base at J, with 13 bases in the middle. Germline assignment: CDR1 GTSNPN and CDR2 SVGIG (reference sequence). The CDR3 has 13 amino acids. This CDR3 is CASKITGNTEAFF. The CDR3 DNA is TGTGCCTCAAAGATAACAGGGAACACTGAAGCTTTCTTT.

This clone has only a few counts. The CDR3 sequence: CASSGGEHEQFF. The CDR3 DNA is TGTGCCAGTAGTGGGGGGGAGCATGAGCAGTTCTTC. The chain uses TRBV19 and TRBJ2-1, with 7 bases that match TRBD2. From germline, CDR1 is LNHDA and CDR2 SQIVND (reference sequence). CDR3 size: 12 residues. After removal of 5 bases from V and 8 bases from J, the junction contained 3 bases not matched to a gene.

CDR3: CASSLGTGDWTGELFF. In DNA form, the CDR3 reads TGTGCCAGCAGCCTCGGGACAGGGGATTGGACCGGGGAGCTGTTTTTT. The chain has TRBV28 and TRBJ2-2; TRBD1 agrees at 10 bases. This CDR3 has 16 residues. CDR1 MDHEN and CDR2 SYDVKM come from the germline V gene. V lost 6 bases, J lost 5 bases, and 9 bases stayed unmatched.

The CDR3 nucleotides read TGCGCCAGCAGCTTGGAACCCCTCGGACAGGGTACGAACACCGGGGAGCTGTTTTTT. Amino acids: CASSLEPLGQGTNTGELFF. This sequence joins TRBV5-1 and TRBJ2-2; TRBD1 agrees at 8 bases. Germline V gene lookup returns CDR1 SGHRS and CDR2 YFSETQ. V lost 0 bases to trimming and J lost 0 bases; unmatched junction nucleotides: 10. This CDR3 has 19 amino acids.

The rearrangement uses TRBV5-6 and TRBJ1-1; D ambiguous. The V and J ends lost 5 bases and 3 bases respectively, with 17 bases between them. The CDR3 runs to 15 residues. Germline CDR1 and CDR2: SGHDT and YYEEEE. The CDR3 bases are TGTGCCAGCAGTCCTTCGGTCCCTCGCGACACTGAAGCTTTCTTT. Translation gives CASSPSVPRDTEAFF.

This chain connects TRBV7-8 to TRBJ1-2; D perhaps matches TRBD1 (6 bases). The CDR3 is 19 amino acids. V lost 1 base, J lost 0 bases, and 21 bases lay in between. Germline values: CDR1 SGHVS, CDR2 FQNEAQ. The CDR3 protein is CASSLGGLFGQPTNYGYTF. DNA for the CDR3: TGTGCCAGCAGCTTAGGGGGTCTATTCGGACAGCCAACTAACTATGGCTACACCTTC.

The chain has TRBV2 and TRBJ1-4, with 11 bases matching TRBD1. CDR3 size: 14 residues. Germline V lookup: CDR1 SNHLY, CDR2 FYNNEI. V gave up 5 bases and J gave up 9 bases; unmatched junction bases: 5. CDR3 amino acids: CASSYGQGAQKLFF. For the CDR3, the DNA is TGTGCCAGCAGTTACGGACAGGGGGCACAAAAACTGTTTTTT.

The CDR3 DNA is TGTGCCAGCAGCGTAGATCCGATTGGACCCCTGGGGGAAGAGCAGTACTTC. Translated, it gives CASSVDPIGPLGEEQYF. This chain uses TRBV9 with TRBJ2-5, with D perhaps being TRBD1 or TRBD2 (5 bases each). CDR3 length: 17 residues. CDR1 is SGDLS, CDR2 YYNGEE, per germline. Trimming shortened V by 0 bases and J by 11 bases, and 26 bases separated the two germline ends.

This clone occurred once. The rearrangement links TRBV6-1 to TRBJ2-6; D tentatively fits TRBD1 or TRBD2 (5 bases each). The germline CDR1 and CDR2 sequences are MNHNS and SASEGT. This CDR3 comprises 14 residues. The V and J ends lost 1 base and 12 bases respectively, with 13 bases between them. The CDR3 sequence: CASSEEGSLTVLTF. The CDR3 nucleotides read TGTGCCAGCAGTGAAGAGGGGAGTCTCACCGTCCTGACTTTC.

This clone was observed once. This chain joins TRBV10-3 and TRBJ2-2, with D possibly TRBD1 on 6 matching bases. Germline V gives CDR1 ENHRY, CDR2 SYGVKD. Trimming removed 3 bases at V and 4 bases at J, with 9 bases between. This CDR3 has 14 amino acids. The CDR3 region has the DNA TGTGCCATCAGTGAAAACAGGGCCACCGGGGAGCTGTTTTTT. The encoded protein is CAISENRATGELFF.

The V call is TRBV19, the J call TRBJ1-2; D might be TRBD1 (5 bases). The CDR3 length is 12 residues. CDR1 is LNHDA and CDR2 is SQIVND in the germline V gene (reference sequence). The ends were cut back, 8 bases at V and 5 bases at J, with 12 bases in the middle. The CDR3 DNA is TGTGCCAGTTCTCAGGAGGGGTATGGCTACACCTTC. It translates to CASSQEGYGYTF.

This chain joins TRBV7-2 and TRBJ2-7; 8 bases line up with TRBD1. The germline CDR1 and CDR2 sequences are SGHTA and FQGNSA. The CDR3 sequence is 15 residues long. Germline trimming cut 5 bases from V and 5 bases from J; bases unmatched to any gene: 11. The CDR3, as DNA: TGTGCCAGCAGCCCCAAGCAGGGGGCGGGTAACGAGCAGTACTTC. It specifies CASSPKQGAGNEQYF.

CDR3 coding DNA: TGCGCCAGCAGCTTGGCCGGGCAGCGGGGGGCCTCCCAAGAGACCCAGTACTTC. The encoded protein is CASSLAGQRGASQETQYF. The rearrangement links TRBV5-1 to TRBJ2-5, with 9 bases fitting TRBD2. The junction had 10 bases not matched to a gene; V was cut back by 0 bases and J by 1 base. The CDR3 sequence is 18 residues long. CDR1 is SGHRS, CDR2 YFSETQ, per germline.

This clone was counted ten times or more. The chain recombines TRBV5-6 with TRBJ1-6, with D unclear. This CDR3 contains 17 residues. V was shortened by 2 bases and J by 0 bases, with 12 bases between the two germline ends. In germline, CDR1 is SGHDT, CDR2 YYEEEE. The CDR3 reads CASSFGRGSSYNSPLHF. The DNA of the CDR3 is TGTGCCAGCAGCTTTGGACGGGGAAGCTCCTATAATTCACCCCTCCACTTT.

The V and J genes are TRBV4-3 and TRBJ1-2, with 10 bases that match TRBD1. Germline V gene lookup returns CDR1 LGHNA and CDR2 YSLEER. This CDR3 is 14 amino acids long. Trimming removed 5 bases from V and 6 bases from J; junction bases left unmatched: 6. CDR3 DNA sequence: TGCGCCAGCAGCTCTGACAGGGGGCTCGATGGCTACACCTTC. Protein: CASSSDRGLDGYTF.

The rearrangement uses TRBV14 and TRBJ2-1, with a tentative D call TRBD2 (6 bases). V dropped 4 bases and J dropped 3 bases, with 16 bases sitting between them. There are 16 residues in the CDR3. CDR1 and CDR2 (germline): SGHDN, FVKESK. CDR3 DNA sequence: TGTGCCAGCAGCCCGCGGGCGGGGAAAGGCTACAATGAGCAGTTCTTC. Its protein is CASSPRAGKGYNEQFF.

V is TRBV11-3 and J is TRBJ1-1; D perhaps matches TRBD1 (6 bases). The CDR3 contains 15 residues. CDR1 and CDR2 (germline): SGHNT, YENEEA. Deletions cut 1 base from V and 1 base from J, with 10 bases between. In DNA form, the CDR3 reads TGTGCCAGCAGCTTAGGTAACAGGGAGAACACTGAAGCTTTCTTT. The encoded protein is CASSLGNRENTEAFF.

The sample holds a few counts of this clone. The V call is TRBV4-1, the J call TRBJ2-2, with 9 positions matching TRBD2. Germline values: CDR1 MGHRA, CDR2 YSYEKL. The CDR3 totals 18 residues. With V trimmed by 0 bases and J by 0 bases, 5 bases remained unmatched. In DNA, the CDR3 is TGCGCCAGCAGCCAAGAAGGACCTAGCGGGGCGAACACCGGGGAGCTGTTTTTT. It yields the protein CASSQEGPSGANTGELFF.

The chain combines TRBV30 with TRBJ1-1; possible D gene TRBD1, 5 bases. Germline CDR1 GTSNPN, CDR2 SVGIG (reference sequence). Trimming removed 3 bases at V and 4 bases at J, with 15 bases between. The CDR3 extends over 14 amino acids. CDR3 coding DNA: TGTGCCTGGAGGGCCCCACCGGGGCCCACTGAAGCTTTCTTT. Encoded protein: CAWRAPPGPTEAFF.

The chain combines TRBV9 with TRBJ1-2; D perhaps matches TRBD1 (5 bases). The CDR3 is 15 residues long. Trimming left V 4 bases short and J 7 bases short, with 20 bases between. Per the germline V gene, CDR1 is SGDLS and CDR2 is YYNGEE. The CDR3 protein is CASSPRQISRGGYTF. The DNA for the CDR3 is TGTGCCAGCAGCCCCCGACAGATTTCAAGGGGTGGCTACACCTTC. Complete variable domain (other parts from reference TRBV9 and TRBJ1-2): DSGVTQTPKHLITATGQRVTLRCSPRSGDLSVYWYQQSLDQGLQFLIQYYNGEERAKGNILERFSAQQFPDLHSELNLSSLELGDSALYFCASSPRQISRGGYTFGSGTRLTVV.

This clone occurred once. The same CDR3 can be traced to other DNA sequences in this sample. V gene TRBV21-1 combines with J gene TRBJ1-6. TRBV21-1 constitutes a pseudogene. The CDR3 covers 17 residues. This CDR3 reads CASSKSLATHTNSPLHF. For the CDR3, the DNA is TGTGCCAGCAGTAAATCCTTAGCTACACATACTAATTCACCCCTCCACTTT.

CDR3 nucleotides: TGTGCCAGCAGCGTAGAAGGAAGGACAGGGGACTACGAGCAGTACTTC. Its protein is CASSVEGRTGDYEQYF. The chain joins TRBV9 to TRBJ2-7; TRBD1 matches at 9 bases. The junction had 7 bases not matched to a gene; V was cut back by 0 bases and J by 3 bases. This CDR3 comprises 16 residues. CDR1 is SGDLS, CDR2 YYNGEE, per germline. The complete variable domain, with remaining parts taken from reference TRBV9 and TRBJ2-7, reads DSGVTQTPKHLITATGQRVTLRCSPRSGDLSVYWYQQSLDQGLQFLIQYYNGEERAKGNILERFSAQQFPDLHSELNLSSLELGDSALYFCASSVEGRTGDYEQYFGPGTRLTVT.

The chain combines TRBV18 with TRBJ1-1; tentative D call: TRBD1 (6 bases). Germline-derived CDR1 and CDR2 are KGHSH and LQKENI. The CDR3 loop spans 13 amino acids. The ends were cut back, 3 bases at V and 7 bases at J, with 12 bases in the middle. The CDR3 sequence: CASSPARGVEAFF. The CDR3 coding sequence is TGTGCCAGCTCACCCGCGAGGGGGGTTGAAGCTTTCTTT. Together with reference TRBV18 and TRBJ1-1, the CDR3 gives the full variable domain: NAGVMQNPRHLVRRRGQEARLRCSPMKGHSHVYWYRQLPEEGLKFMVYLQKENIIDESGMPKERFSAEFPKEGPSILRIQQVVRGDSAAYFCASSPARGVEAFFGQGTRLTVV.